The entry that follows covers one TCR beta chain sequence. These data originate in a study of OX40 agonist ivuxolimab in advanced cancers. Per the germline V gene, CDR1 is MGHRA and CDR2 is YSYEKL. Deletions cut 0 bases from V and 3 bases from J, with 11 bases between. The CDR3 runs to 15 residues. Here immunoSEQ multiplex PCR was the method, and the copy in TCRdb shows in-frame clones only, minus some. The data show around 120,000 clones, approximately 90% seen once. The receptor was isolated from an adult with an advanced solid tumor such as melanoma, head and neck, liver or kidney cancer. V and J are TRBV4-1 and TRBJ1-1; D is undetermined. Material: CD4+ or CD8+ T cells sorted from blood, obtained in a trial of the OX40 agonist ivuxolimab. CDR3 bases: TGCGCCAGCAGCCAAGATACGGATGGACACACTGAAGCTTTCTTT. This codes for CASSQDTDGHTEAFF.